The rows below give T cell receptor beta chains drawn from one sample of a study of T cells expressing NK-cell markers. From the 5' RACE reads, TCRdb lists one entry per CDR3 protein and no DNA. The sample has about 160,000 distinct CDR3 sequences. Sequencing was performed on blood T cells: a sorted CD56 or NKG2C T cell subset, CD4+ or CD8+ T cells, or bulk PBMC T cells (not recorded which). Source of these receptors: a man aged 18-75 years in good health. CDR3s include the opening cysteine and the closing phenylalanine or tryptophan.

len	v_gene	j_gene	CDR3aa
14	TRBV11-3	TRBJ2-1	CASSLHRGDNEQFF
17	TRBV13	TRBJ2-7	CASSSRLEAGGQYEQYF
16	TRBV7-9	TRBJ2-1	CASSPIAGGPPNEQFF
18	TRBV11-1	TRBJ2-3	CASSWGTSGGIGSDTQYF
17	TRBV6-1	TRBJ2-6	CASRFRDSVSGANVLTF
18	TRBV27	TRBJ2-2	CASSFSDAVSSHTGELFF
16	TRBV27	TRBJ2-3	CASSSLSAFSTDTQYF
14	TRBV20-1	TRBJ2-3	CSASLGGWPDTQYF
16	TRBV11-3	TRBJ2-1	CASSFQSVGSYNEQFF
15	TRBV6-4	TRBJ2-3	CASSDSGGETDTQYF
18	TRBV27	TRBJ2-1	CASSPRQGSVLFFNEQFF
15	TRBV5-1	TRBJ2-3	CASSRGLAGADTQYF
16	TRBV9	TRBJ2-7	CASSGAVGGPTYEQYF
18	TRBV6-5	TRBJ2-2	CASSSIPGQGYDTGELFF
12	TRBV5-1	TRBJ2-7	CASSPDEDEQYF
11	TRBV27	TRBJ1-5	CASGGNQPQHF
15	TRBV9	TRBJ1-6	CASSVGQAVNSPLHF
11	TRBV29-1	TRBJ1-1	CSVEAQGGAFF
15	TRBV5-8	TRBJ1-5	CASSLTPRSNQPQHF
15	TRBV20-1	TRBJ2-2	CSARESGTDTGELFF
15	TRBV5-1	TRBJ2-1	CASSLGSRGTNEQFF
13	TRBV4-1	TRBJ2-7	CASSQDAGYEQYF
15	TRBV5-1	TRBJ1-1	CASSLGTGPNTEAFF
14	TRBV7-3	TRBJ2-7	CASSLGGGDFEQYF
14	TRBV20-1	TRBJ2-1	CSAPGTRDYNEQFF
16	TRBV28	TRBJ1-5	CASIPGQFNSNQPQHF
14	TRBV12-3/TRBV12-4	TRBJ1-2	CASSLVGKGDGYTF
14	TRBV7-6	TRBJ2-3	CASSPRGPTDTQYF
15	TRBV27	TRBJ2-7	CASSPRGGDFYEQYF
16	TRBV20-1	TRBJ2-3	CSAVGGTTTFTDTQYF
14	TRBV13	TRBJ2-7	CASSVAPRAYEQYF
16	TRBV3-1	TRBJ2-3	CASSEYGLTVVDTQYF
15	TRBV6-5	TRBJ2-7	CASSYSTGKGYEQYF
15	TRBV4-2	TRBJ2-7	CASSQVWGGRSEQYF
17	TRBV11-1	TRBJ2-5	CASSTTPLTGAGETQYF
16	TRBV5-1	TRBJ2-7	CASSYTISTASYEQYF
15	TRBV7-9	TRBJ2-1	CASLRQGSPYNEQFF